A selection of T cell receptor beta chains follows, all from one sample in a study of T-cell memory formation after mild COVID-19. TCRdb processed the 5' RACE reads anew with MiXCR; each CDR3 protein has one entry. The sample holds some 320,000 distinct CDR3 sequences; around 15% are singletons and the top ten take about 20%. Material for sequencing was PBMCs or a T cell subset sorted from them (not recorded which). All receptors come from a man between 18 and 29 years old who had mild COVID-19 (a few samples of this study predate the infection). Cell type and time point are not known. Both conserved end residues are part of each CDR3.

v_gene,j_gene,CDR3aa
TRBV30,TRBJ2-2,CAWRNTGELFF
TRBV6-2/TRBV6-3,TRBJ2-1,CASSYGVQGMYEQFF
TRBV19,TRBJ2-3,CASSALTGQWADTQYF
TRBV10-3,TRBJ1-4,CAISERGNEKLFF
TRBV7-9,TRBJ1-4,CASGTLNEKLFF
TRBV28,TRBJ1-3,CASTGISGNTIYF
TRBV7-2,TRBJ1-5,CASRQQGYSNQPQHF
TRBV7-3,TRBJ1-1,CASSPDVGGVSEAFF
TRBV5-5,TRBJ2-3,CASSFRDSHPDTQYF
TRBV5-4,TRBJ1-5,CASSKDGLNQPQHF
TRBV14,TRBJ2-7,CASSQGVEYF
TRBV4-1,TRBJ1-5,CASSQGGAGNQPQHF
TRBV5-1,TRBJ2-3,CASSLATDQQADTQYF
TRBV6-1,TRBJ2-5,CASSGLVAGETQYF
TRBV20-1,TRBJ2-1,CSAGETGKSMNEQFF
TRBV5-6,TRBJ1-2,CASSLQFDRGNYGYTF
TRBV12-3/TRBV12-4,TRBJ1-1,CASSLARLSDGAFF
TRBV9,TRBJ2-3,CASSVEQGVSTQYF
TRBV4-1,TRBJ2-5,CASSQGQLARETQYF
TRBV12-3/TRBV12-4,TRBJ1-5,CASSFMAGGQPKHF
TRBV14,TRBJ1-1,CASSRDLNTEAFF
TRBV4-3,TRBJ1-1,CASSPVAGQGENTEAFF
TRBV18,TRBJ1-1,CASSRASDPVTEAFF
TRBV11-2,TRBJ2-1,CASSLSLFGGYNEQFF
TRBV29-1,TRBJ1-5,CSVEDGQGAAQHF
TRBV7-3,TRBJ2-3,CASSFPQGTLTDTQYF
TRBV12-3/TRBV12-4,TRBJ2-4,CASTRTGGNIQYF
TRBV4-3,TRBJ2-7,CASSQGTDYEQYF
TRBV7-8,TRBJ2-5,CASSLRRRQETQYF
TRBV11-2,TRBJ2-1,CASSIGQGAWEQFF
TRBV3-1,TRBJ2-5,CASSQDFGRETQYF
TRBV5-1,TRBJ1-2,CASSLRTNYGYTF
TRBV6-5,TRBJ1-5,CASSYGGFQPQHF
TRBV20-1,TRBJ2-7,CSASADSAYEQYF
TRBV18,TRBJ2-3,CASSPTGTGGRSTDTQYF
TRBV11-3,TRBJ2-1,CASSLQPLAGGHSSYNEQFF
TRBV5-1,TRBJ1-1,CASSLDGLNTEAFF
TRBV6-1,TRBJ2-1,CASSVEDEQFF
TRBV7-2,TRBJ2-3,CASSLGPSRTDTQYF
TRBV28,TRBJ2-3,CASSPRRDTQYF
TRBV6-4,TRBJ2-3,CASSDGQGSTDTQYF
TRBV24-1,TRBJ1-5,CATSDKQEHSNQPQHF
TRBV7-6,TRBJ2-3,CASSWTSGGTTDTQYF
TRBV9,TRBJ2-1,CASSPQRGPYNEQFF
TRBV12-3/TRBV12-4,TRBJ2-3,CASSLGLAIGDTQYF
TRBV9,TRBJ2-5,CASSVDSFQETQYF
TRBV12-3/TRBV12-4,TRBJ1-5,CASSLMVGVNQPQHF
TRBV5-1,TRBJ2-1,CASSELALWNEQFF
TRBV20-1,TRBJ1-2,CSASPTGTGNYGYTF